This entry lists 18 T cell receptor beta chains sequenced from one sample in a study of T cells in women clearing cervical HPV infection. The data were produced by immunoSEQ multiplex PCR, yet TCRdb's version contains in-frame clones alone and is incomplete. The sample shows tens of thousands of clones, and roughly 11% sits with its ten largest clones. The sequencing sample was made of blood buffy coat. All receptors come from a woman between 18 and 69 years old with a cervical HPV16 infection that either progressed to CIN3+ or cleared (not recorded which).

With regard to this clone: The CDR3 end is not reached by the read, which stops 3 residues before it; the germline J gene fills it in. V usage is TRBV27 and J usage is TRBJ1-4, with D possibly matching TRBD1 (5 bases). The CDR3 is 15 amino acids. Trimming pared 2 bases from V and 6 bases from J, leaving 13 bases between. The germline V gene encodes CDR1 MNHEY and CDR2 SMNVEV (reference sequence). CDR3 bases read: TGTGCCAGCAGTTTAGAGGGCAGGGCCTATGAAAAA. Its protein is CASSLEGRAYEK. The complete CDR3 protein is CASSLEGRAYEKLFF.

Comment on this clone: The read ends 3 residues shy of where the CDR3 ends; the end is completed using the germline J gene. The chain employs TRBV28 and TRBJ1-6, with 10 bases lining up with TRBD1. The CDR3 is 15 amino acids. CDR1 is MDHEN and CDR2 is SYDVKM in the germline V gene. J was trimmed by 10 bases and V by 4 bases; bases with no gene match: 7. The covered CDR3 bases are TGTGCCAGCAGTTCAATGGGGACAGGGGTCTCACCC. It yields the protein CASSSMGTGVSP. The entire CDR3 sequence reads CASSSMGTGVSPLHF.

As concerns this clone: A junction end diverges from the germline sequence, so it may reflect a read error. Read sequence stops 3 residues before the CDR3 end, and the germline J gene provides the missing end. The V call is TRBV4-2, the J call TRBJ2-7; perhaps TRBD1 as D (5 bases). This CDR3 spans 15 amino acids. The germline gives CDR1 LGHNA, CDR2 YNFKEQ. The covered CDR3 bases are TGCGCCAGCAGCCAAGGGCGACAGAATTACTACGAG. Its translation is CASSQGRQNYYE. The CDR3 in full is CASSQGRQNYYEQYF.

On this clone itself: The read stops 3 residues short of the end of the CDR3; the missing end is completed from the germline J gene. The chain couples TRBV29-1 to TRBJ2-7; tentatively, D is TRBD1 (6 bases). The germline gives CDR1 SQVTM, CDR2 ANQGSEA. There are 14 residues in the CDR3. V was cut by 6 bases and J by 3 bases, with 18 bases left in between. The CDR3 is CSVAPLGDIYEQYF. CDR3 DNA, as far as it was read: TGCAGCGTCGCCCCCCTCGGGGACATCTACGAG.

Regarding this clone: From the germline J gene comes the end of the CDR3, since the read stops 3 residues before it. The chain combines TRBV7-3 with TRBJ1-4; D gene ambiguous. V was shortened by 3 bases and J by 6 bases, with 11 bases between the two germline ends. This CDR3 contains 14 residues. Per germline, CDR1 SGHTA and CDR2 FQGTGA. The chain's CDR3 is CASSFLGTYEKLFF. The CDR3 DNA, read in part, is TGTGCCAGCAGCTTTCTAGGAACATATGAAAAA.

Of note for this clone: The CDR3 end is not reached by the read, which stops 3 residues before it; the germline J gene fills it in. The chain links TRBV5-1 to TRBJ1-4; perhaps TRBD1 as D (5 bases). Germline V gene sequence: CDR1 SGHRS, CDR2 YFSETQ. V was trimmed by 4 bases and J by 8 bases, leaving 9 bases between them. This CDR3 region has 12 residues. The CDR3: CASSTTGEKLFF. CDR3 DNA (partial): TGCGCCAGCAGCACTACAGGAGAAAAA.

For this clone: The sample contains more than one DNA sequence encoding this CDR3. The CDR3 DNA, read in part, is TGTGCCAGCAGCTTAGGGACAGGGCGGACTGAA. It yields the protein CASSLGTGRTE. The whole CDR3 protein reads CASSLGTGRTEAFF. The rearrangement links TRBV7-3 to TRBJ1-1; TRBD1 aligns across 9 bases. The observed sequence ends 3 residues before the CDR3 terminus, with the missing tail filled in from the germline J gene. CDR1 and CDR2 from the germline V gene are SGHTA and FQGTGA. The V segment lost 2 bases and the J segment 5 bases; nucleotides outside the gene matches: 3. The CDR3 is 14 amino acids.

On this clone itself: The CDR3 goes on 3 residues after the read ends, and that part is filled in from the germline J gene. The chain carries TRBV18 and TRBJ1-1; 8 positions agree with TRBD1. With V trimmed by 0 bases and J by 5 bases, 8 bases remained unmatched. Germline V lookup: CDR1 KGHSH, CDR2 LQKENI. This CDR3 is built from 16 residues. The sequenced part of the CDR3 DNA is TGTGCCAGCTCACCACCAGGGACAGGAACCAGTACTGAA. It is translated as CASSPPGTGTSTE. The complete CDR3 sequence is CASSPPGTGTSTEAFF.

Incomplete CDR3 DNA: TGTGCCAGTATGAAAGGGACAGGGGTATCTGGGGCCAACGTC. Residues: CASMKGTGVSGANV. The entire CDR3 sequence reads CASMKGTGVSGANVLTF. This chain uses TRBV19 with TRBJ2-6; 10 nucleotides align to TRBD1. The read stops 3 residues short of the end of the CDR3; the missing end is completed from the germline J gene. V was clipped by 7 bases and J by 1 base; unmatched bases: 7. The CDR3 extends over 17 amino acids. Germline V lookup: CDR1 LNHDA, CDR2 SQIVND (reference sequence).

In regard to this clone: Read sequence stops 3 residues before the CDR3 end, and the germline J gene provides the missing end. The chain joins TRBV19 to TRBJ2-3, with TRBD1 matching over 10 bases. Germline CDR1 LNHDA, CDR2 SQIVND (reference sequence). This CDR3 spans 16 amino acids. Here the CDR3 reads CASMYLTGQGNQPQYF. CDR3 DNA (partial): TGTGCCAGTATGTATCTGACGGGACAGGGGAATCAGCCG. Supplemented by reference TRBV19 and TRBJ2-3, the full variable domain reads DGGITQSPKYLFRKEGQNVTLSCEQNLNHDAMYWYRQDPGQGLRLIYYSQIVNDFQKGDIAEGYSVSREKKESFPLTVTSAQKNPTAFYLCASMYLTGQGNQPQYFGPGTRLTVL.

For this clone: The read ends 3 residues shy of where the CDR3 ends; the end is completed using the germline J gene. The chain is built from TRBV7-9 and TRBJ1-6; no reliable D call. V was pared by 1 base and J by 7 bases, with 11 bases between. The length of the CDR3 is 15 residues. CDR1 and CDR2 (germline): SEHNR, FQNEAQ (reference sequence). The DNA read from the CDR3 is TGTGCCAGCAGCTTAGTCGAGGGTAGGAATTCACCC. Encoded protein: CASSLVEGRNSP. The CDR3 in full is CASSLVEGRNSPLHF. Variable domain in full (rest from reference TRBV7-9 and TRBJ1-6): DTGVSQNPRHKITKRGQNVTFRCDPISEHNRLYWYRQTLGQGPEFLTYFQNEAQLEKSRLLSDRFSAERPKGSFSTLEIQRTEQGDSAMYLCASSLVEGRNSPLHFGNGTRLTVT.

As regards this clone: Sequencing ends 3 residues short of the CDR3 end; the germline J gene provides the rest. The chain uses TRBV18 and TRBJ2-1, with TRBD2 identical over 7 bases. The germline gives CDR1 KGHSH, CDR2 LQKENI. The CDR3 consists of 15 residues. J was trimmed by 1 base and V by 5 bases; bases with no gene match: 5. CDR3 DNA, as far as it was read: TGTGCCAGCTCATTTGCTAGCGGATCCTACAATGAG. It codes for CASSFASGSYNE. The whole CDR3 protein is CASSFASGSYNEQFF.

Concerning this clone: The CDR3 end lies 3 residues beyond the end of the read and is filled in from the germline J gene. V usage is TRBV5-1 and J usage is TRBJ2-5, with TRBD1 matching over 8 bases. Trimming at V came to 4 bases and at J to 4 bases, leaving 15 bases not matched to a gene. The V gene's germline CDR1 is SGHRS and CDR2 YFSETQ. This CDR3 contains 17 residues. CDR3 bases read: TGCGCCAGCAGCCGGATCCCCGGGACAGGAGTTGGAGAGACC. Translating gives CASSRIPGTGVGET. The entire CDR3 protein is CASSRIPGTGVGETQYF. The full variable domain, in which reference TRBV5-1 and TRBJ2-5 provide the parts outside the CDR3, is KAGVTQTPRYLIKTRGQQVTLSCSPISGHRSVSWYQQTPGQGLQFLFEYFSETQRNKGNFPGRFSGRQFSNSRSEMNVSTLELGDSALYLCASSRIPGTGVGETQYFGPGTRLLVL.

A remark on this clone: From the germline J gene comes the end of the CDR3, since the read stops 3 residues before it. The chain couples TRBV20-1 to TRBJ1-1; maybe TRBD1 (5 bases). Germline CDR1 and CDR2: DFQATT and SNEGSKA (reference sequence). This CDR3 contains 15 residues. With 3 bases removed from V and 1 base from J, the gap between germline ends came to 15 bases. This CDR3 reads CSASRAGRTNTEAFF. Incomplete CDR3 DNA: TGCAGTGCTAGTAGGGCAGGGAGGACGAACACTGAA.

The CDR3 DNA, read in part, is TGTGCCAGTAGTATTACAGGAGACCGGAATGTC. It translates to CASSITGDRNV. The full CDR3 is CASSITGDRNVYTF. The gene calls are TRBV19 and TRBJ1-2; D perhaps matches TRBD1 (5 bases). The read terminates 3 residues ahead of where the CDR3 ends, so the germline J gene completes it. This CDR3 region has 14 residues. Germline V gene lookup returns CDR1 LNHDA and CDR2 SQIVND (reference sequence).

Concerning this clone: The sequenced fragment ends 3 residues before the CDR3 boundary, so the rest is inferred from the germline J gene. This chain joins TRBV6-2 or TRBV6-3 and TRBJ2-7; 11 bases are a match to TRBD2. The CDR3 is 14 amino acids. Germline CDR1 reads MNHEY; CDR2 reads SVGEGT. With V trimmed by 2 bases and J by 4 bases, 1 base remained unmatched. CDR3 DNA, as far as it was read: TGTGCCAGCAGTTACGGGACTAGCGGTTACGAG. This translates into CASSYGTSGYE. From start to end, the CDR3 is CASSYGTSGYEQYF.

The CDR3 is CSARGHRGLEGYTF. CDR3 DNA, as far as it was read: TGCAGTGCTAGAGGACACAGGGGCTTGGAGGGC. The gene calls are TRBV20-1 and TRBJ1-2; 7 bases fit TRBD1. The read halts 3 residues ahead of the CDR3 end, with the missing end drawn from the germline J gene. Germline CDR1 reads DFQATT; CDR2 reads SNEGSKA (reference sequence). The CDR3 runs to 14 residues.

A remark on this clone: The read is 3 residues too short to cover the CDR3 end, so that end is filled in from the germline J gene. The chain joins TRBV30 to TRBJ1-1; D unresolved. Germline CDR1 is GTSNPN and CDR2 is SVGIG (reference sequence). The CDR3 extends over 13 amino acids. V lost 0 bases, J lost 2 bases, and 7 bases lay in between. The CDR3 spells CAWSVHPNTEAFF. The sequenced CDR3 bases are TGTGCCTGGAGTGTACACCCAAACACTGAA.